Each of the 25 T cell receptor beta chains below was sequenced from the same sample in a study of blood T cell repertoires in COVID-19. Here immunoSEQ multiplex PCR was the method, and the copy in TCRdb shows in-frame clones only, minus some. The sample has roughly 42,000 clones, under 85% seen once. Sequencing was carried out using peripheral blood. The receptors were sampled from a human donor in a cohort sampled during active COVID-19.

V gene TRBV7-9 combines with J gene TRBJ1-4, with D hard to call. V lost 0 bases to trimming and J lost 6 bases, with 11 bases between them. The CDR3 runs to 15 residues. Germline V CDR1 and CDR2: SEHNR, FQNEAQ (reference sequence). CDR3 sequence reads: CASSLAGRRDEKLFF. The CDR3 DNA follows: TGTGCCAGCAGCTTAGCCGGGAGGAGAGATGAAAAACTGTTTTTT.

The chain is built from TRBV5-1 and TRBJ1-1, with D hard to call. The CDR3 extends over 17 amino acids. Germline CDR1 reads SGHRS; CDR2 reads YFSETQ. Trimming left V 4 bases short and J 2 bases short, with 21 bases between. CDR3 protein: CASSRGGSQDGNTEAFF. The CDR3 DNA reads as TGCGCCAGCAGCCGAGGCGGGTCCCAGGATGGCAACACTGAAGCTTTCTTT.

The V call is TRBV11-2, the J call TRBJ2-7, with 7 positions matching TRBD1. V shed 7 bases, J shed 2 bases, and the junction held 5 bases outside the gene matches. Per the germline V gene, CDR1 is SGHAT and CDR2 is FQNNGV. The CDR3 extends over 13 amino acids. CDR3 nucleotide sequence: TGTGCCAGCACCAGGGGGACCACCTACGAGCAGTACTTC. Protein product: CASTRGTTYEQYF. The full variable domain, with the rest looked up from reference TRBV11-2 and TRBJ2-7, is EAGVAQSPRYKIIEKRQSVAFWCNPISGHATLYWYQQILGQGPKLLIQFQNNGVVDDSQLPKDRFSAERLKGVDSTLKIQPAKLEDSAVYLCASTRGTTYEQYFGPGTRLTVT.

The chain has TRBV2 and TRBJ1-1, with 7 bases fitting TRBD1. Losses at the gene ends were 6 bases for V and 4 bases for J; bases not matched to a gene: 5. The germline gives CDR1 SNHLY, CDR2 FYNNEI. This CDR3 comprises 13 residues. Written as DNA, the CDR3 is TGTGCCAGCAGCATACAGGGGAGCACTGAAGCTTTCTTT. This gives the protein CASSIQGSTEAFF.

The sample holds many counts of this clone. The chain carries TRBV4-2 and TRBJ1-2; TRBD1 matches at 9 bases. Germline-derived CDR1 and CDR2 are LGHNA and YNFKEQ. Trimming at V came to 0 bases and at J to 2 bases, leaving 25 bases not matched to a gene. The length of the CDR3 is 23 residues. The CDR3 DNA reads TGTGCCAGCAGCCAAGATAGGTGGGGACAGGGTTTGGTCGGTTCTCCGACCAACTATGGCTACACCTTC. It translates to CASSQDRWGQGLVGSPTNYGYTF.

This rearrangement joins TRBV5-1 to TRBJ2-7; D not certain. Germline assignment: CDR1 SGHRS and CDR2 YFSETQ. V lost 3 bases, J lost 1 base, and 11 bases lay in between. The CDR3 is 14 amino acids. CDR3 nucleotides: TGCGCCAGCAGCTCTAATACCGCGTCCTACGAGCAGTACTTC. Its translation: CASSSNTASYEQYF.

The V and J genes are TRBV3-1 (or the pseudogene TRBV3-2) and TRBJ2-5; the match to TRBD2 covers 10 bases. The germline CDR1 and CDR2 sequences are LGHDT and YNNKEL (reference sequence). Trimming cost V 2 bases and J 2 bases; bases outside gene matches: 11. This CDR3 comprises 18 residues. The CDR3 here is CASSQFPSGGLEQETQYF. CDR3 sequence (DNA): TGTGCCAGCAGCCAATTTCCTAGCGGGGGTTTGGAGCAAGAGACCCAGTACTTC.

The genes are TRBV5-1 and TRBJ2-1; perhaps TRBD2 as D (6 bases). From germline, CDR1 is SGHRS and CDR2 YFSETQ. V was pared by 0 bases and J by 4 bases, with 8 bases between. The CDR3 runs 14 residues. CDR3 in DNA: TGCGCCAGCAGCTTGGGGGGAGGATACAATGAGCAGTTCTTC. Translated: CASSLGGGYNEQFF.

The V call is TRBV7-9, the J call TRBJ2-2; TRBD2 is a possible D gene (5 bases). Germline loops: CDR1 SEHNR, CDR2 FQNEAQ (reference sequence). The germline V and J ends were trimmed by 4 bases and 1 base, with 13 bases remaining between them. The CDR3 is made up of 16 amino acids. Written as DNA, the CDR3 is TGTGCCAGCAGCTCAATCCGACGGGAGAACACCGGGGAGCTGTTTTTT. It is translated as CASSSIRRENTGELFF.

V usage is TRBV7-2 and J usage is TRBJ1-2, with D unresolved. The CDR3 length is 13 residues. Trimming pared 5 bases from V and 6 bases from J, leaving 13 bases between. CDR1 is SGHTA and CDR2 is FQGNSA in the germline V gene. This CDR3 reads CASSLQGRDGYTF. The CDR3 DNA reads TGTGCCAGCAGCCTCCAAGGGAGGGATGGCTACACCTTC.

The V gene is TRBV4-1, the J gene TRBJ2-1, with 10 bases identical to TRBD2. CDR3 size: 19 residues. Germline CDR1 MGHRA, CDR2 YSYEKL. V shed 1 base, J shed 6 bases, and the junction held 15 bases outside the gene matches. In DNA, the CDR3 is TGCGCCAGCAGCCAAGCGAGGAGGCTAGCGGGGGCCCATGGCAATGAGCAGTTCTTC. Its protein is CASSQARRLAGAHGNEQFF.

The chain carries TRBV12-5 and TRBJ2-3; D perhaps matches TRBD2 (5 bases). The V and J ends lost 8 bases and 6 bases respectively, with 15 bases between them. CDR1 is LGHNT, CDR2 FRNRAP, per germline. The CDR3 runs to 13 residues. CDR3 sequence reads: CASWSGFPDTQYF. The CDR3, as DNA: TGTGCTAGTTGGTCGGGGTTCCCCGATACGCAGTATTTT.

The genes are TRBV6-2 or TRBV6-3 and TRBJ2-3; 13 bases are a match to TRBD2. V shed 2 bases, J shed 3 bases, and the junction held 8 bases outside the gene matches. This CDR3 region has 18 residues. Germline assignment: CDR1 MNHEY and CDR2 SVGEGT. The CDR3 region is CASSYRTSGGSGTDTQYF. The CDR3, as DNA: TGTGCCAGCAGTTACCGGACTAGCGGGGGTTCAGGTACAGATACGCAGTATTTT.

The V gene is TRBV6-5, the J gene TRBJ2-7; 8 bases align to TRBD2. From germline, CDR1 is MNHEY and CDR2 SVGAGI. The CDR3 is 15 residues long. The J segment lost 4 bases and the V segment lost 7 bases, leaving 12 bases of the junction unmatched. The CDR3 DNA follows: TGTGCCAGCACCACGGGAGGGACGGAACCATACGAGCAGTACTTC. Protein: CASTTGGTEPYEQYF.

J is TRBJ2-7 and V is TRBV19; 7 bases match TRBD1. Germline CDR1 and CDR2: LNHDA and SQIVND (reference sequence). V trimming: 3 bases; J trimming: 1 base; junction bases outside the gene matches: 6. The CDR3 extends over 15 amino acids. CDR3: CASSIGSGGSYEQYF. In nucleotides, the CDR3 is TGTGCCAGTAGTATCGGGTCAGGGGGATCCTACGAGCAGTACTTC.

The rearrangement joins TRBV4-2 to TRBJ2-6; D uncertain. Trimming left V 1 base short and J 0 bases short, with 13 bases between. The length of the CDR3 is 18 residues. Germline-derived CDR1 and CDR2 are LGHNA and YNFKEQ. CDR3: CASSQGPGSSSGANVLTF. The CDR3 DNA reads TGTGCCAGCAGCCAAGGACCGGGTTCCAGCTCTGGGGCCAACGTCCTGACTTTC.

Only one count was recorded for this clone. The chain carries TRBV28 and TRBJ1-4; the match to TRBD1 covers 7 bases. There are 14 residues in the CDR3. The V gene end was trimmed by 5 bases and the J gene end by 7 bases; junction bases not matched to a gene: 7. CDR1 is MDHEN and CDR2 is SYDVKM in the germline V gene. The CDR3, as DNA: TGTGCCAGCAGTCCCACGACAGGGCTTGAAAAACTGTTTTTT. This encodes CASSPTTGLEKLFF.

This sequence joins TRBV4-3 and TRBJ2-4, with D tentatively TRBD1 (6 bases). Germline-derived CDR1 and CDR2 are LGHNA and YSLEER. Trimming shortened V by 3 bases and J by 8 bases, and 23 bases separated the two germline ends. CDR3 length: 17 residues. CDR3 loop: CASSHGTWASRGDIQYF. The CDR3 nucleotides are TGCGCCAGCAGCCATGGGACCTGGGCCTCCAGGGGAGACATTCAGTACTTC.

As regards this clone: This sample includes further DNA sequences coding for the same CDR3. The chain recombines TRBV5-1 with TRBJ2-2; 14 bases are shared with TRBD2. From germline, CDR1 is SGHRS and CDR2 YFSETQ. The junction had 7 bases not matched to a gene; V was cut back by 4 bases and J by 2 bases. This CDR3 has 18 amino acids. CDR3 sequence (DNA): TGCGCCAGCAGCCGTGGGACTAGCGGGGGACCAAACACCGGGGAGCTGTTTTTT. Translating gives CASSRGTSGGPNTGELFF.

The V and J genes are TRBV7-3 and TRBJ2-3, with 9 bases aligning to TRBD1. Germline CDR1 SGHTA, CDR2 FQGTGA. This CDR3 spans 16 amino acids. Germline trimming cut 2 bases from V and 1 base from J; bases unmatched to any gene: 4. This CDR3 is CASSLSGQGGTDTQYF. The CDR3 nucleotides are TGTGCCAGCAGCTTATCGGGACAGGGAGGCACAGATACGCAGTATTTT.

The CDR3 DNA reads as TGTGCCAGTAGTGCTCGTAGGGGCGGCGGATACAATGAGCAGTTCTTC. Amino acid sequence: CASSARRGGGYNEQFF. The V and J genes are TRBV19 and TRBJ2-1, with D perhaps TRBD1 (5 bases). There are 16 residues in the CDR3. The V and J ends lost 5 bases and 4 bases respectively, with 18 bases between them. CDR1 is LNHDA and CDR2 is SQIVND in the germline V gene (reference sequence).

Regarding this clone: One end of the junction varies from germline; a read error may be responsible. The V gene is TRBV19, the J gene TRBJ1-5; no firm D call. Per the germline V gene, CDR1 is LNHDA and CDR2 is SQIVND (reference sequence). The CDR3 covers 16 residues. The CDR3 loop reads CASRIGGPYSNQPQHF. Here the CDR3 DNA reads TGTGCCAGTAGGATAGGAGGGCCCTATAGCAATCAGCCCCAGCATTTT.

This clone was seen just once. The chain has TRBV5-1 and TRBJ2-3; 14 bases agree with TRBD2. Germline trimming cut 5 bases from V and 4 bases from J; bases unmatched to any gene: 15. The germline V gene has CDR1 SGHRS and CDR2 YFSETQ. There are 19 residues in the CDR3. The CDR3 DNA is TGCGCCAGCAGTCGTCTCGGGACTAGCGGGGGCCTGGGATCAGATACGCAGTATTTT. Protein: CASSRLGTSGGLGSDTQYF. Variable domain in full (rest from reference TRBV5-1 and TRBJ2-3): KAGVTQTPRYLIKTRGQQVTLSCSPISGHRSVSWYQQTPGQGLQFLFEYFSETQRNKGNFPGRFSGRQFSNSRSEMNVSTLELGDSALYLCASSRLGTSGGLGSDTQYFGPGTRLTVL.

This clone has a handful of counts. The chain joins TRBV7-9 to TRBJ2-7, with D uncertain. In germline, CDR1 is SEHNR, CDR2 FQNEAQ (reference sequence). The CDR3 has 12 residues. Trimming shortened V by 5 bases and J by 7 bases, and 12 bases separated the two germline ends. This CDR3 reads CASSPSIREQYF. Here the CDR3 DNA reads TGTGCCAGCAGCCCTTCTATACGAGAGCAGTACTTC.

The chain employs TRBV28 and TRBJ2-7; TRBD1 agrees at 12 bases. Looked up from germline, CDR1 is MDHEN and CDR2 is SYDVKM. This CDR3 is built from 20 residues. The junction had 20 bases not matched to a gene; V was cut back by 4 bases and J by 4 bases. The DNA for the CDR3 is TGTGCCAGCAGTTCGCTTCCGGGACAGGGGGCTTACCCACTCAGGTACGAGCAGTACTTC. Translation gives CASSSLPGQGAYPLRYEQYF.